This TCR beta chain came from a study of cytotoxic CD8 clonotypes in ibrutinib-treated CLL. This CDR3 spans 15 amino acids. V lost 0 bases and J lost 7, with 13 bases in between. The germline CDR1 and CDR2 sequences are MNHEY and SVGAGI. As input for TCR beta libraries, roughly 2 micrograms of genomic DNA came from cryopreserved PBMCs. Method: immunoSEQ multiplex PCR; TCRdb's copy keeps in-frame clones and lacks some. Of around 40,000 clones in the sample, roughly 72% were seen once. The chain carries TRBV6-5 and TRBJ2-1; D is possibly TRBD1 or TRBD2 (6 bases each). The TCR originated in a human donor with chronic lymphocytic leukemia. Material: PBMCs, obtained at disease progression, from a patient treated with ibrutinib. As DNA, the CDR3 is TGTGCCAGCAGTTACTCGGGTCAGGGGAGGAATGAGCAGTTCTTC. As protein: CASSYSGQGRNEQFF.